Included here is one TCR beta chain sequence, with context. This sample was included in a study of cytomegalovirus exposure and HLA in healthy donors. Use of 60 Vbeta and 13 Jbeta primers characterized the PCR. The data were produced by immunoSEQ multiplex PCR, yet TCRdb's version contains in-frame clones alone and is incomplete. The data show roughly 180,000 clones, roughly a tenth seen once. The CDR3 has 17 residues. The ends were cut back, 4 bases at V and 0 bases at J, with 13 bases in the middle. CDR1 is MNHNS, CDR2 SASEGT, per germline. The receptor was isolated from a woman aged 25 to 39 in good health and CMV-seropositive. The rearrangement joins TRBV6-1 to TRBJ2-6; D is ambiguous. Material: PBMCs. As DNA, the CDR3 is TGTGCCAGCAGTGGTACAGTAACGAGCTCTGGGGCCAACGTCCTGACTTTC. As protein: CASSGTVTSSGANVLTF.